This T cell receptor beta chain emerged from a study of T cells expressing NK-cell markers. Study-wide results and caveats: A handful of donors showed these clonotypes also leading the CD3+CD56-NKG2C+ fraction. Certain NKG2C+ T cell clones were expanded, and their HCMV specificity remained unclear.

As to this clonotype: What it binds is not known.

The CDR3 loop spans 15 amino acids. Germline CDR1 SGDLS, CDR2 YYNGEE. As the method of synthesis, 5'RACE template switching with UMIs yielded TCR beta cDNA. TCRdb reprocessed the 5' RACE reads, keeping one entry per CDR3 protein, no DNA. The sample has roughly 280,000 distinct CDR3 sequences. The chain combines TRBV9 with TRBJ2-1; lacking DNA, the TRBD2 call made by TCRdb goes unchecked. The specimen sequenced was blood T cells: a sorted CD56 or NKG2C T cell subset, CD4+ or CD8+ T cells, or bulk PBMC T cells (not recorded which). This sequence originates from a man in his late teens or twenties in good health. CDR3 amino acids: CASSEMGLAPNEQFF.